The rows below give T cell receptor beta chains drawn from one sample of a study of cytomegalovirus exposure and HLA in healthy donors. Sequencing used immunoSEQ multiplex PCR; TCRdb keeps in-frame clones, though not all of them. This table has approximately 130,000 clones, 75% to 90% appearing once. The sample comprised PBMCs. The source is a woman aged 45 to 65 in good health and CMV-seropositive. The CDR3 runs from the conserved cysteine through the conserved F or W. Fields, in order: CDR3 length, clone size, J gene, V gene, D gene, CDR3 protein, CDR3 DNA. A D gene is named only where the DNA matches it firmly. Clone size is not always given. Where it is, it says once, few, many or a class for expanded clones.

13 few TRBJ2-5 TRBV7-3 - CASSRGAQETQYF TGTGCCTCCTCCCGGGGGGCCCAAGAGACCCAGTACTTC
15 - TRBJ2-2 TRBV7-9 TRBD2 CSSSSQSGGTGELFF TGTTCCAGCAGCTCTCAATCGGGGGGAACCGGGGAGCTGTTTTTT
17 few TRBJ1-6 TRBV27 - CASRPLLRTFPFGTLHF TGTGCCAGCAGACCCCTCCTCAGGACTTTTCCTTTTGGCACTCTCCACTTT
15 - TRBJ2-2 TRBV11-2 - CASSLGRENTGELFF TGTGCCAGCAGCTTAGGGCGGGAGAACACCGGGGAGCTGTTTTTT
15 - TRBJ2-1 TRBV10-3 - CAISEGQPSYNEQFF TGTGCCATCAGTGAGGGACAGCCCTCCTACAATGAGCAGTTCTTC
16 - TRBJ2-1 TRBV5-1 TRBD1 CASSLEPGGAYNEQFF TGCGCCAGCAGCTTGGAGCCAGGGGGCGCCTACAATGAGCAGTTCTTC
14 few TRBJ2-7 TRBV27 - CASSFAGAYGEQYF TGTGCCAGCAGTTTTGCGGGGGCGTATGGCGAGCAGTACTTC
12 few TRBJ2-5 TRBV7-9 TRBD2 CGGGRDQETQYF TGTGGGGGCGGGAGAGACCAAGAGACCCAGTACTTC
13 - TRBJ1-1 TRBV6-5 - CASSAQGNTEAFF TGTGCCAGCAGTGCTCAGGGGAACACTGAAGCTTTCTTT
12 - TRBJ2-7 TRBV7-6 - CASGGTPYEQYF TGTGCCAGTGGGGGGACGCCCTACGAGCAGTACTTC
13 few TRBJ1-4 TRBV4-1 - CASSRARSEKLFF TGCGCCAGCAGCCGCGCGCGCTCGGAAAAACTGTTTTTT
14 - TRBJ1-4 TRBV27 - CASSYQGLNEKLFF TGTGCCAGCAGTTACCAGGGACTGAATGAAAAACTGTTTTTT
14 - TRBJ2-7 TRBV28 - CASSPLRLSYEQYF TGTGCCAGCAGTCCCCTCCGACTATCCTACGAGCAGTACTTC
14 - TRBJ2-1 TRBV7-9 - CASSLDRDGDEQFF TGTGCCAGCAGCTTAGACAGGGACGGAGATGAGCAGTTCTTC
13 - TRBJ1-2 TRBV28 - CASSPGANYGYTF TGTGCCAGCAGTCCCGGGGCTAACTATGGCTACACCTTC
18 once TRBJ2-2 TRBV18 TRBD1 CASSPPGQSTGWAGELFF TGTGCCAGCTCACCACCGGGACAGTCAACTGGGTGGGCCGGGGAGCTGTTTTTT
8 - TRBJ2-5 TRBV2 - CASREGYF TGTGCCAGCAGGGAGGGTTACTTC
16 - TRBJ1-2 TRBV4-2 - CASSQDSVRGQGGYTF TGTGCCAGCAGCCAAGACAGTGTAAGGGGCCAGGGTGGCTACACCTTC
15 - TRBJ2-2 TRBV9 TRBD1 CASRQGGADTGELFF TGTGCCAGCAGGCAAGGGGGCGCGGACACCGGGGAGCTGTTTTTT
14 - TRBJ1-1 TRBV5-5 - CASSLTGTNTEAFF TGTGCCAGCAGCTTGACAGGGACGAACACTGAAGCTTTCTTT
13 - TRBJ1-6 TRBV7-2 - CASSVSQGSPLHF TGTGCCAGCAGCGTCTCTCAGGGATCGCCCCTCCACTTT
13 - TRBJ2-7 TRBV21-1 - CASSQNRNYEQYF TGTGCCAGCAGCCAAAACAGAAACTACGAGCAGTACTTC
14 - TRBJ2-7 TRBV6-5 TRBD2 CASSKHGTTYEQYF TGTGCCAGCAGTAAACACGGGACTACCTACGAGCAGTACTTC
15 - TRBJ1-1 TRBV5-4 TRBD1 CASSLATGGRTEAFF TGTGCCAGCAGCTTAGCGACAGGGGGGAGGACTGAAGCTTTCTTT
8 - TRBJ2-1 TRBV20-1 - CSVYEQFF TGCAGTGTCTATGAGCAGTTCTTC
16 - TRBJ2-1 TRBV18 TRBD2 CASSPLGAGGGGEQFF TGTGCCAGCTCACCCCTGGGAGCGGGAGGTGGGGGTGAGCAGTTCTTC
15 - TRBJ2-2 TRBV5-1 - CASSLGQGNTGELFF TGCGCCAGCAGCTTGGGGCAGGGGAACACCGGGGAGCTGTTTTTT
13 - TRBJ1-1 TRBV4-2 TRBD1 CASSRDRDTEAFF TGTGCCAGCAGCCGGGACAGGGACACTGAAGCTTTCTTT
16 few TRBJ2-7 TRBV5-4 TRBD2 CASSLGATSGGYEQYF TGTGCCAGCAGCTTGGGGGCGACTAGCGGGGGCTACGAGCAGTACTTC
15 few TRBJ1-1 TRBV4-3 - CASSQSDSPNTEAFF TGCGCCAGCAGCCAATCGGACAGCCCGAACACTGAAGCTTTCTTT
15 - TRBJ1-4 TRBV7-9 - CASSYPGEEVEKLFF TGTGCCAGCAGTTACCCGGGGGAGGAGGTCGAAAAACTGTTTTTT
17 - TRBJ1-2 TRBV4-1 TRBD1 CASSQVSGTGLLYGYTF TGCGCCAGCAGCCAAGTATCCGGGACAGGCCTTCTCTATGGCTACACCTTC